These 30 T cell receptor beta chains came from one sample sequenced in a study of shared clonotypes between healthy human individuals. Assay: immunoSEQ multiplex PCR; the TCRdb copy retains only in-frame clones and omits some. The sample holds approximately 1.5 million clones, approximately 98.5% seen once. Sequenced input: naive CD4+ T cells sorted from blood. Subset: CD45RA+ positively selected. The receptor source for this set is a man aged 30 to 39 in good health.

J is TRBJ2-7 and V is TRBV9; TRBD2 agrees at 7 bases. Germline lookup yields CDR1 SGDLS and CDR2 YYNGEE. The CDR3 contains 15 residues. The V gene end was trimmed by 3 bases and the J gene end by 2 bases; junction bases not matched to a gene: 8. The CDR3 nucleotides are TGTGCCAGCAGCGAGGCTAGCGGTCCAACCTACGAGCAGTACTTC. As protein: CASSEASGPTYEQYF.

The chain combines TRBV7-3 with TRBJ2-5; D may match TRBD1 or TRBD2 (5 bases each). Deletions cut 6 bases from V and 5 bases from J, with 16 bases between. The CDR3 runs to 14 residues. Germline V gives CDR1 SGHTA, CDR2 FQGTGA. The CDR3 spells CASSSRGGSETQYF. The DNA of the CDR3 is TGTGCCAGCAGTTCTAGGGGCGGGTCTGAGACCCAGTACTTC.

The chain links TRBV25-1 to TRBJ2-7; no clear D gene. Trimming pared 5 bases from V and 2 bases from J, leaving 7 bases between. The CDR3 loop spans 12 amino acids. CDR1 and CDR2 (germline): MGHDK, SYGVNS. The CDR3 nucleotides are TGTGCCAGCAGTTCGAAGACCTACGAGCAGTACTTC. Its protein product is CASSSKTYEQYF.

In its sample, this clone was seen once. The chain employs TRBV29-1 and TRBJ2-7; 8 bases line up with TRBD2. J was trimmed by 2 bases and V by 7 bases; bases with no gene match: 10. Germline values: CDR1 SQVTM, CDR2 ANQGSEA. CDR3 length: 14 residues. The CDR3 sequence is CSAGGAGATYEQYF. The CDR3 DNA reads TGCAGCGCCGGGGGGGCGGGAGCTACCTACGAGCAGTACTTC.

The chain links TRBV4-1 to TRBJ2-1; D gene ambiguous. CDR1 is MGHRA and CDR2 is YSYEKL in the germline V gene. This CDR3 comprises 13 residues. Between the trimmed V and J ends, which lost 4 bases and 4 bases, there was a span of 8 bases. In DNA form, the CDR3 reads TGCGCCAGCAGCCGGACCGATTACAATGAGCAGTTCTTC. This encodes CASSRTDYNEQFF.

The chain carries TRBV9 and TRBJ2-7, with 10 positions matching TRBD2. V lost 4 bases and J lost 3; bases outside the gene matches: 4. Germline-derived CDR1 and CDR2 are SGDLS and YYNGEE. The CDR3 is 14 amino acids. The DNA of the CDR3 is TGTGCCAGCAGCATCGGACTAGCGGACTACGAGCAGTACTTC. It encodes CASSIGLADYEQYF.

CDR3 amino acids: CASSERPNNEQFF. CDR3 bases: TGTGCCAGCAGCGAAAGGCCCAACAATGAGCAGTTCTTC. This sequence joins TRBV9 and TRBJ2-1; D ambiguous. Germline CDR1 SGDLS, CDR2 YYNGEE. This CDR3 contains 13 residues. V lost 3 bases and J 5 bases, leaving 9 bases between the germline ends.

The CDR3 region has the DNA TGTGCCAGCAGTCCACTGAGGACTAGTTCCTACGAGCAGTACTTC. Translating gives CASSPLRTSSYEQYF. This chain uses TRBV6-5 with TRBJ2-7, with 7 bases that match TRBD2. V shed 5 bases, J shed 1 base, and the junction held 8 bases outside the gene matches. Germline CDR1 MNHEY, CDR2 SVGAGI. CDR3 length equals 15 residues.

This chain links TRBV10-3 with TRBJ1-1; 9 positions agree with TRBD1. Germline values: CDR1 ENHRY, CDR2 SYGVKD. The CDR3 has 16 amino acids. V gave up 3 bases and J gave up 9 bases; unmatched junction bases: 14. CDR3 DNA: TGTGCCATCAGTGATAGGGACAGGGTAACAGGAGAGAAAGCTTTCTTT. It specifies CAISDRDRVTGEKAFF.

This chain links TRBV7-2 with TRBJ2-7, with 11 bases lining up with TRBD2. Per germline, CDR1 SGHTA and CDR2 FQGNSA. This CDR3 contains 15 residues. After removal of 1 base from V and 2 bases from J, the junction contained 1 base not matched to a gene. As DNA, the CDR3 is TGTGCCAGCAGCTTAGAACTAGCGGGGGCCTACGAGCAGTACTTC. Amino acid sequence: CASSLELAGAYEQYF.

The chain combines TRBV7-9 with TRBJ2-7, with TRBD1 matching 7 bases. Losses at the gene ends were 1 base for V and 5 bases for J; bases not matched to a gene: 11. There are 16 residues in the CDR3. The germline V gene has CDR1 SEHNR and CDR2 FQNEAQ (reference sequence). The CDR3 loop is CASSLEGASTVDEQYF. Written as DNA, the CDR3 is TGTGCCAGCAGCTTAGAGGGGGCCAGTACGGTGGACGAGCAGTACTTC.

The chain recombines TRBV18 with TRBJ1-1; D unclear. The germline gives CDR1 KGHSH, CDR2 LQKENI. The CDR3 spans 11 residues. The V end lost 6 bases, the J end lost 7 bases, and 9 bases lay between the germline ends. CDR3 DNA: TGTGCCAGCTCTCTGACGGATGAAGCTTTCTTT. Protein product: CASSLTDEAFF.

J is TRBJ2-7 and V is TRBV28; D not resolved. The CDR3 covers 11 residues. The germline gives CDR1 MDHEN, CDR2 SYDVKM. V was pared by 3 bases and J by 7 bases, with 7 bases between. The CDR3 protein is CASSFRREQYF. CDR3 in DNA: TGTGCCAGCAGTTTTCGGAGAGAGCAGTACTTC.

In DNA form, the CDR3 reads TGTGCCAGCGGCTCGGGAGCTAGGAAGACCCAGTACTTC. It codes for CASGSGARKTQYF. The chain links TRBV28 to TRBJ2-5, with D perhaps TRBD2 (6 bases). The CDR3 covers 13 residues. Trimming stripped 8 bases from V and 6 bases from J, with 16 bases between. Per the germline V gene, CDR1 is MDHEN and CDR2 is SYDVKM.

V and J are TRBV5-4 and TRBJ1-2; D is unclear. The CDR3 consists of 14 residues. Deletions cut 2 bases from V and 5 bases from J, with 13 bases between. Germline CDR1 reads SGHNT; CDR2 reads YYREEE (reference sequence). CDR3 protein: CASSFRQPLYGYTF. The CDR3 coding sequence is TGTGCCAGCAGCTTTAGGCAGCCCCTATATGGCTACACCTTC. The full variable domain, with the rest looked up from reference TRBV5-4 and TRBJ1-2, is ETGVTQSPTHLIKTRGQQVTLRCSSQSGHNTVSWYQQALGQGPQFIFQYYREEENGRGNFPPRFSGLQFPNYSSELNVNALELDDSALYLCASSFRQPLYGYTFGSGTRLTVV.

Details on this clone: The DNA is omitted, as the CDR3 cannot be located on it reliably, and the CDR3 follows TCRdb's listing. V and J are TRBV10-2 and TRBJ1-2; TRBD1, the table's D call, lacks a check against the DNA. Germline loops: CDR1 WSHSY, CDR2 SAAADI. The CDR3 spans 12 residues, counting both ends. The CDR3 spells CASSVGQGNFTF.

For the CDR3, the DNA is TGTGCCAGCAGCCGCCCTATTAAACCCAACACTGAAGCTTTCTTT. Its translation is CASSRPIKPNTEAFF. J is TRBJ1-1 and V is TRBV6-1; D not resolved. Germline V gene sequence: CDR1 MNHNS, CDR2 SASEGT. The CDR3 contains 15 residues. Trimming shortened V by 6 bases and J by 2 bases, and 16 bases separated the two germline ends.

The chain couples TRBV7-6 to TRBJ2-2; 10 positions agree with TRBD2. Germline values: CDR1 SGHVS, CDR2 FNYEAQ. The CDR3 is made up of 16 amino acids. With V trimmed by 6 bases and J by 2 bases, 6 bases remained unmatched. The CDR3 sequence is CASSSGLAVNTGELFF. The DNA for the CDR3 is TGTGCCAGCAGTTCCGGACTAGCGGTAAACACCGGGGAGCTGTTTTTT.

V usage is TRBV5-1 and J usage is TRBJ2-3; D call uncertain. Trimming shortened V by 4 bases and J by 4 bases, and 10 bases separated the two germline ends. The V gene's germline CDR1 is SGHRS and CDR2 YFSETQ. This CDR3 region has 13 residues. CDR3 sequence: CASSATSPDTQYF. The CDR3 nucleotides are TGCGCCAGCAGCGCTACTTCGCCAGATACGCAGTATTTT.

The chain is built from TRBV5-5 and TRBJ2-1, with TRBD2 identical over 12 bases. The trim removed 3 bases at V and 4 bases at J, leaving 8 bases unmatched. Germline CDR1 is SGHKS and CDR2 is YYEKEE (reference sequence). The length of the CDR3 is 17 residues. As DNA, the CDR3 is TGTGCCAGCAGCTGGGGACTAGCGGGTACATCTTACAATGAGCAGTTCTTC. Translation gives CASSWGLAGTSYNEQFF.

The chain carries TRBV6-5 and TRBJ2-3; the D call may be TRBD1 or TRBD2 (5 bases each). The CDR3 has 16 amino acids. V dropped 0 bases and J dropped 4 bases, with 14 bases sitting between them. CDR1 is MNHEY and CDR2 is SVGAGI in the germline V gene. CDR3 sequence reads: CASSYSPVGVADTQYF. The CDR3 nucleotides read TGTGCCAGCAGTTACTCTCCAGTGGGGGTTGCAGATACGCAGTATTTT.

The V gene is TRBV18, the J gene TRBJ2-6, with 7 bases fitting TRBD1. The J segment lost 2 bases and the V segment lost 4 bases, leaving 5 bases of the junction unmatched. CDR3 size: 16 residues. Germline V lookup: CDR1 KGHSH, CDR2 LQKENI. The CDR3 reads CASSLYRGTGANVLTF. CDR3 nucleotide sequence: TGTGCCAGCTCACTTTACAGGGGCACTGGGGCCAACGTCCTGACTTTC. Combining the CDR3 with reference TRBV18 and TRBJ2-6 gives the whole variable domain NAGVMQNPRHLVRRRGQEARLRCSPMKGHSHVYWYRQLPEEGLKFMVYLQKENIIDESGMPKERFSAEFPKEGPSILRIQQVVRGDSAAYFCASSLYRGTGANVLTFGAGSRLTVL.

The V and J genes are TRBV6-4 and TRBJ2-1; D possibly uses TRBD1 or TRBD2 (5 bases each). This CDR3 contains 16 residues. Trimming took off 4 bases at V and 2 bases at J, with 15 bases between the two ends. CDR1 and CDR2 from the germline V gene are MRHNA and SNTAGT. This chain's CDR3 is CASSANTGPTYNEQFF. The CDR3 coding sequence is TGTGCCAGCAGTGCCAATACGGGGCCTACCTACAATGAGCAGTTCTTC.

The chain joins TRBV7-8 to TRBJ2-1; possible D gene TRBD1, 5 bases. Trimming cost V 3 bases and J 6 bases, with 21 bases left between them. Per germline, CDR1 SGHVS and CDR2 FQNEAQ. The CDR3 sequence is 17 residues long. The DNA for the CDR3 is TGTGCCAGCAGCTTCACAGGAGTATATTCTGTTCGCAATGAGCAGTTCTTC. It translates to CASSFTGVYSVRNEQFF.

The CDR3 reads CASGLVSGGAGELFF. DNA for the CDR3: TGTGCTAGTGGTTTGGTATCCGGCGGGGCCGGGGAGCTGTTTTTT. V is TRBV12-5 and J is TRBJ2-2; D might be TRBD2 (6 bases). CDR3 size: 15 residues. Germline lookup yields CDR1 LGHNT and CDR2 FRNRAP. V was shortened by 0 bases and J by 6 bases, with 11 bases between the two germline ends. Full variable domain (outside the CDR3, taken from reference TRBV12-5 and TRBJ2-2): DARVTQTPRHKVTEMGQEVTMRCQPILGHNTVFWYRQTMMQGLELLAYFRNRAPLDDSGMPKDRFSAEMPDATLATLKIQPSEPRDSAVYFCASGLVSGGAGELFFGEGSRLTVL.

V usage is TRBV7-2 and J usage is TRBJ2-7, with D uncertain. The CDR3 spans 13 residues. Trimming stripped 4 bases from V and 3 bases from J, with 10 bases between. The germline V gene has CDR1 SGHTA and CDR2 FQGNSA. CDR3 in DNA: TGTGCCAGCAGCTCCGACACTTACTACGAGCAGTACTTC. Protein product: CASSSDTYYEQYF.

The rearrangement links TRBV5-1 to TRBJ2-1, with D hard to call. The CDR3 totals 11 residues. The germline V gene encodes CDR1 SGHRS and CDR2 YFSETQ. Deletions cut 4 bases from V and 8 bases from J, with 7 bases between. The CDR3 DNA sequence: TGCGCCAGCAGCAATTTATATGAGCAGTTCTTC. Its protein is CASSNLYEQFF.

The CDR3 DNA reads TGTGCCAGCGTCCTGGGACAGGGAGGCGAGCAGTACTTC. As protein: CASVLGQGGEQYF. This chain connects TRBV7-2 to TRBJ2-7; TRBD1 matches 9 bases. The trim removed 8 bases at V and 6 bases at J, leaving 8 bases unmatched. Germline CDR1 is SGHTA and CDR2 is FQGNSA. The CDR3 consists of 13 residues.

The V call is TRBV15, the J call TRBJ2-5, with 8 bases that match TRBD2. In germline, CDR1 is LNHNV, CDR2 YYDKDF (reference sequence). After removal of 0 bases from V and 5 bases from J, the junction contained 5 bases not matched to a gene. The CDR3 length is 15 residues. The CDR3 loop reads CATSRDRGGYETQYF. CDR3 nucleotides: TGTGCCACCAGCAGAGATCGGGGGGGATACGAGACCCAGTACTTC.

The chain uses TRBV7-9 and TRBJ2-2; 8 positions agree with TRBD2. The CDR3 is made up of 14 amino acids. Germline assignment: CDR1 SEHNR and CDR2 FQNEAQ (reference sequence). V lost 8 bases to trimming and J lost 3 bases; unmatched junction nucleotides: 5. CDR3 coding DNA: TGTGCCAGCGATTTGACTAGCGACACCGGGGAGCTGTTTTTT. Translating gives CASDLTSDTGELFF.